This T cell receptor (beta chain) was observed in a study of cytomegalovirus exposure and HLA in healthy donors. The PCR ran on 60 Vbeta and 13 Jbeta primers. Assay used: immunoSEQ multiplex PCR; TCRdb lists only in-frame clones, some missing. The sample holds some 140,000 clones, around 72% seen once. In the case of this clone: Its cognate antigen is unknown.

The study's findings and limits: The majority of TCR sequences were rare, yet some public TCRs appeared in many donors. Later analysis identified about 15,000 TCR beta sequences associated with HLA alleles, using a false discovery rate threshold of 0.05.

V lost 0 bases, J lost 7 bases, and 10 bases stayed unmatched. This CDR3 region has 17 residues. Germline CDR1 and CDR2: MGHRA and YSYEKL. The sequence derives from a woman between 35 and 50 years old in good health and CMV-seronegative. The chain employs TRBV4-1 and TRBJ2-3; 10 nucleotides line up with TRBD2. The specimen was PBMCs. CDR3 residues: CASSQDSASGGGHTQYF. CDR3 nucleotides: TGCGCCAGCAGCCAAGATAGTGCGAGCGGGGGGGGCCATACGCAGTATTTT.